Shown below are 14 T cell receptor beta chains from a single sample sequenced in a study of T-cell memory formation after mild COVID-19. TCRdb recomputed calls from the 5' RACE reads with MiXCR, one row per CDR3 protein. The table lists over 150,000 distinct CDR3 sequences, approximately 17% of them singletons. Source material: PBMCs or a T cell subset sorted from them (not recorded which). The receptor source for this set is a man younger than 30 who had mild COVID-19 (a few samples of this study predate the infection). Cell type and time point are not known.

The rearrangement uses TRBV4-2 and TRBJ1-2; D is ambiguous. Germline CDR1 reads LGHNA; CDR2 reads YNFKEQ. The CDR3 is 16 residues long. The V end was cut by 0 bases, the J end by 0 bases, with 11 bases between. CDR3 bases: TGTGCCAGCAGCCAAGAAAGAGGGATAGCTAACTATGGCTACACCTTC. This translates into CASSQERGIANYGYTF.

The genes are TRBV3-1 and TRBJ2-3; 9 positions match TRBD1. The CDR3 extends over 15 amino acids. From germline, CDR1 is LGHDT and CDR2 YNNKEL (reference sequence). Germline trimming cut 5 bases from V and 6 bases from J; bases unmatched to any gene: 9. The DNA for the CDR3 is TGTGCCAGCAGCTCGAGCCGGGACAGGGTGGATACGCAGTATTTT. This sequence encodes CASSSSRDRVDTQYF.

V gene TRBV29-1 combines with J gene TRBJ2-5; D unclear. The CDR3 contains 12 residues. Per the germline V gene, CDR1 is SQVTM and CDR2 is ANQGSEA. V was clipped by 5 bases and J by 4 bases, with 11 bases between them. The CDR3 protein is CSVRAAGETQYF. The CDR3 bases are TGCAGCGTTCGGGCCGCCGGAGAGACCCAGTACTTC.

The rearrangement joins TRBV12-3 or TRBV12-4 to TRBJ2-2, with D tentatively TRBD1 (6 bases). Trimming pared 3 bases from V and 4 bases from J, leaving 12 bases between. The CDR3 length is 15 residues. The CDR3 here is CASSLRGKPTGELFF. In nucleotides, the CDR3 is TGTGCCAGCAGTTTGAGGGGGAAGCCCACCGGGGAGCTGTTTTTT.

This clonotype was found a few times. The chain combines TRBV7-2 with TRBJ2-3; TRBD2 matches 15 bases. The V and J ends lost 4 bases and 4 bases, in that order; junction bases with no gene match: 6. Germline V gene data show CDR1 as SGHTA and CDR2 as FQGNSA. The length of the CDR3 is 17 residues. CDR3 sequence (DNA): TGTGCCAGCAGCTCCGGACTAGCGGGGGGGTTCGCAGATACGCAGTATTTT. This sequence encodes CASSSGLAGGFADTQYF.

Only a few counts were recorded for this clonotype. V is TRBV7-9 and J is TRBJ2-1; D possibly matches TRBD1 or TRBD2 (7 bases each). The V gene lost 4 bases and the J gene lost 9 bases, with 13 bases spanning the gap. CDR1 and CDR2 from the germline V gene are SEHNR and FQNEAQ (reference sequence). The CDR3 has 13 amino acids. CDR3 nucleotide sequence: TGTGCCAGCAGCTCTGGGAGGGGGCGTGAGCAGTTCTTC. Amino acid sequence: CASSSGRGREQFF.

The table lists this clonotype with a few counts. One junction end disagrees with the germline gene, perhaps due to a read error. The chain has TRBV7-7 and TRBJ2-3, with 14 bases aligning to TRBD2. CDR1 SSHAT and CDR2 FNYEAQ come from the germline V gene (reference sequence). The length of the CDR3 is 16 residues. CDR3 in DNA: TGTGCTAGCAGCCGACTAGCGGGGGGGAGCACAGATACGCAGTATTTT. It yields the protein CASSRLAGGSTDTQYF.

The V and J genes are TRBV27 and TRBJ2-3; 8 bases are shared with TRBD2. Germline values: CDR1 MNHEY, CDR2 SMNVEV (reference sequence). With V trimmed by 7 bases and J by 4 bases, 10 bases remained unmatched. The CDR3 length is 15 residues. CDR3 nucleotides: TGTGCCAGCAACCCGGGACTAGACTTGGCAGATACGCAGTATTTT. As protein: CASNPGLDLADTQYF.

The J gene is TRBJ1-2, the V gene TRBV12-3 or TRBV12-4; TRBD1 might be the D (5 bases). The CDR3 has 16 residues. The ends were cut back, 4 bases at V and 8 bases at J, with 23 bases in the middle. The CDR3 sequence is CASSSVPGWGRGGYTF. The CDR3 DNA is TGTGCCAGCAGTTCAGTCCCCGGTTGGGGTAGGGGAGGCTACACCTTC.

The V and J genes are TRBV27 and TRBJ2-7, with D perhaps TRBD2 (6 bases). Germline loops: CDR1 MNHEY, CDR2 SMNVEV (reference sequence). This CDR3 contains 15 residues. The ends were cut back, 5 bases at V and 3 bases at J, with 17 bases in the middle. CDR3 residues: CASSQKPGRGYEQYF. CDR3 sequence (DNA): TGTGCCAGCAGTCAAAAGCCCGGGAGAGGCTACGAGCAGTACTTC.

This clonotype was seen a few times. The chain is built from TRBV11-2 and TRBJ2-5, with D perhaps assigned TRBD1 or TRBD2 (6 bases each). Germline CDR1 is SGHAT and CDR2 is FQNNGV. Trimming shortened V by 1 base and J by 6 bases, and 9 bases separated the two germline ends. The CDR3 is 13 amino acids. CDR3 in DNA: TGTGCCAGCAGCTTAGGGGGGGCCCAGACCCAGTACTTC. The encoded protein is CASSLGGAQTQYF.

The chain joins TRBV10-2 to TRBJ2-7; D uncertain. This CDR3 is built from 14 residues. Germline CDR1 and CDR2: WSHSY and SAAADI. Between the trimmed V and J ends, which lost 1 base and 5 bases, there was a span of 12 bases. The chain's CDR3 is CASSEYSYDDEQYF. The CDR3 bases are TGCGCCAGCAGTGAGTATTCCTACGACGACGAGCAGTACTTC.

The genes are TRBV5-1 and TRBJ2-3, with 9 bases identical to TRBD2. Trimming removed 0 bases from V and 0 bases from J; junction bases left unmatched: 2. This CDR3 is built from 16 residues. From germline, CDR1 is SGHRS and CDR2 YFSETQ. CDR3 sequence (DNA): TGCGCCAGCAGCTTGGCGACTAGCGGTAGCACAGATACGCAGTATTTT. Translating gives CASSLATSGSTDTQYF.

This clonotype was observed a few times. This rearrangement joins TRBV29-1 to TRBJ1-3; D is unresolved. Germline V CDR1 and CDR2: SQVTM, ANQGSEA. The CDR3 is 12 residues long. Deletions cut 4 bases from V and 4 bases from J, with 8 bases between. The CDR3 DNA follows: TGCAGCGTTGCCGAGGCGGGAAACACCATATATTTT. It is translated as CSVAEAGNTIYF.